Following are 2 T cell receptor beta chains from one sample sequenced in a study of blood T cell repertoires in COVID-19. The data were produced by immunoSEQ multiplex PCR, yet TCRdb's version contains in-frame clones alone and is incomplete. The sample has about 100,000 clones, roughly 88% seen once. The specimen was peripheral blood. The receptor source for this set is a human donor in a cohort sampled during active COVID-19.

V and J are TRBV28 and TRBJ2-7; 8 nucleotides agree with TRBD2. Germline-derived CDR1 and CDR2 are MDHEN and SYDVKM. The CDR3 is 17 residues long. Here the CDR3 reads CGCRGSGKGRASYEQYF. CDR3 sequence (DNA): TGTGGCTGCCGGGGTAGCGGGAAGGGAAGAGCCTCCTACGAGCAGTACTTC.

The chain carries TRBV5-1 and TRBJ2-7; D is possibly TRBD2 (6 bases). The CDR3 runs 14 residues. Germline CDR1 SGHRS, CDR2 YFSETQ. The V gene lost 0 bases and the J gene lost 7 bases, with 14 bases spanning the gap. The CDR3 loop is CASSLAGVTKEQYF. Written as DNA, the CDR3 is TGCGCCAGCAGCTTGGCGGGGGTGACTAAGGAGCAGTACTTC.